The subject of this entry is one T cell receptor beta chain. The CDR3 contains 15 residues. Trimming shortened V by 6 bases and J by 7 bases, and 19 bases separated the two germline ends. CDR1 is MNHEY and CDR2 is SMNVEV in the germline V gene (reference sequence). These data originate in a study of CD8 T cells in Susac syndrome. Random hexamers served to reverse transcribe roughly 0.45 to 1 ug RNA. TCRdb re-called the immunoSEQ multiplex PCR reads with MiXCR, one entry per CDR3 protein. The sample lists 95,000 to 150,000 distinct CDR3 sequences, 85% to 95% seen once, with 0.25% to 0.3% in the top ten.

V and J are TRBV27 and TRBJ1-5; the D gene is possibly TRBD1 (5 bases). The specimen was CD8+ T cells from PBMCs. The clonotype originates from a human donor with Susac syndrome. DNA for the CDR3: TGTGCCAGCAGCCTCTACGGGGGGGGGTTGCAGCCCCAGCATTTT. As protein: CASSLYGGGLQPQHF.